This entry lists 25 T cell receptor beta chains sequenced from one sample in a study of T-cell reconstitution after alpha-beta-depleted transplantation in children (dated by TCRdb to the mid-2010s). Library method: PCR. Sequencing took place on an Illumina HiSeq 2500. TCR library preparation used molecular barcoding, with unique molecular identifiers applied to normalize quantification of the TCRbeta repertoire. The public reads were reanalyzed by TCRdb: fastp trimming at Q25, MiXCR alignment, in-frame beta chains only. Rows are combined by CDR3 protein, so each entry shows the most common genes and DNA. The sample records a few hundred thousand distinct CDR3 sequences, roughly a tenth of which are singletons. The ten biggest clones cover 5% to 6.5% of the sample. The input for sequencing was PBMCs from the stem cell graft donor, taken from the stem cell graft. These receptors were collected from a human donor who donated a stem cell graft to a child with acute myeloid leukemia.

V usage is TRBV5-1 and J usage is TRBJ1-3, with TRBD1 as a possible D gene (5 bases). The CDR3 contains 17 residues. Germline V gene lookup returns CDR1 SGHRS and CDR2 YFSETQ. The germline V and J ends were trimmed by 1 base and 0 bases, with 14 bases remaining between them. DNA of the CDR3: TGCGCCAGCAGCTTGTTTGGGGGTGAGAGCTCTGGAAACACCATATATTTT. It codes for CASSLFGGESSGNTIYF.

This clonotype was recorded at least ten times. In DNA form, the CDR3 reads TGCAGCGTGAACCGGGACAGGGCACTCTATGGCTACACCTTC. It encodes CSVNRDRALYGYTF. The rearrangement uses TRBV29-1 and TRBJ1-2; 9 nucleotides align to TRBD1. Germline values: CDR1 SQVTM, CDR2 ANQGSEA. The CDR3 loop spans 14 amino acids. The V gene end was trimmed by 6 bases and the J gene end by 4 bases; junction bases not matched to a gene: 9.

The rearrangement joins TRBV12-3 or TRBV12-4 to TRBJ2-1; D gene uncertain. V was cut by 3 bases and J by 8 bases, with 8 bases left in between. This CDR3 has 12 residues. In DNA, the CDR3 is TGTGCCAGCAGTTTTAGATGGGATGAGCAGTTCTTC. Encoded protein: CASSFRWDEQFF.

V is TRBV5-1 and J is TRBJ2-5; D unresolved. The CDR3 runs 13 residues. V dropped 1 base and J dropped 5 bases, with 9 bases sitting between them. From germline, CDR1 is SGHRS and CDR2 YFSETQ. The CDR3 DNA sequence: TGCGCCAGCAGCTTGCTACTCTGGGAGACCCAGTACTTC. Amino acid sequence: CASSLLLWETQYF.

The chain is built from TRBV29-1 and TRBJ2-1; 10 nucleotides line up with TRBD1. V shed 8 bases, J shed 7 bases, and the junction held 23 bases outside the gene matches. The CDR3 has 18 residues. Germline V lookup: CDR1 SQVTM, CDR2 ANQGSEA. As DNA, the CDR3 is TGCAGCTCCTCGGCCGGGACAGGGGCCACACGGGCAAGGAATGAGCAGTTCTTC. It is translated as CSSSAGTGATRARNEQFF.

This clonotype was counted only a few times. The chain has TRBV12-3 or TRBV12-4 and TRBJ2-6; TRBD1 aligns across 11 bases. V gave up 5 bases and J gave up 3 bases; unmatched junction bases: 6. The CDR3 is 17 amino acids. This chain's CDR3 is CASSPGTGGGGANVLTF. In nucleotides, the CDR3 is TGTGCCAGCAGTCCCGGGACAGGGGGTGGTGGGGCCAACGTCCTGACTTTC.

This clonotype was observed at least ten times. The chain combines TRBV3-1 with TRBJ2-1; D gene unclear. With 1 base removed from V and 6 bases from J, the gap between germline ends came to 7 bases. Germline values: CDR1 LGHDT, CDR2 YNNKEL (reference sequence). This CDR3 is built from 13 residues. This chain's CDR3 is CASSQGPSNEQFF. Here the CDR3 DNA reads TGTGCCAGCAGCCAAGGCCCCAGCAATGAGCAGTTCTTC.

V and J are TRBV12-3 or TRBV12-4 and TRBJ2-1, with D maybe TRBD2 (6 bases). The V end was cut by 3 bases, the J end by 6 bases, with 12 bases between. CDR3 length: 14 amino acids. The CDR3 DNA reads TGTGCCAGCAGTTTGACGGCTAGCGCCAATGAGCAGTTCTTC. Its translation: CASSLTASANEQFF.

This chain links TRBV6-5 with TRBJ1-2; possible D gene TRBD1, 6 bases. Trimming left V 7 bases short and J 5 bases short, with 11 bases between. The CDR3 runs to 12 residues. Germline V gene sequence: CDR1 MNHEY, CDR2 SVGAGI. This chain's CDR3 is CASMDSLYGYTF. In DNA, the CDR3 is TGTGCCAGCATGGACAGCTTATATGGCTACACCTTC.

This clonotype showed up just a few times. The chain recombines TRBV10-3 with TRBJ2-1; 7 bases map to TRBD2. The germline V gene has CDR1 ENHRY and CDR2 SYGVKD. The CDR3 loop spans 15 amino acids. V dropped 6 bases and J dropped 0; count of bases not matched to a gene: 5. The CDR3 nucleotides are TGTGCCATCAGGGGAGCGGGAAACTCCTACAATGAGCAGTTCTTC. Its translation is CAIRGAGNSYNEQFF.

This clonotype was detected only a few times. V is TRBV5-4 and J is TRBJ2-2, with 11 bases that match TRBD2. Trimming cost V 4 bases and J 4 bases; bases outside gene matches: 9. Germline V CDR1 and CDR2: SGHNT, YYREEE (reference sequence). The CDR3 is 17 residues long. CDR3 bases: TGTGCCAGCAGCCCCGGAAAAGGGACTAGCGGCACCGGGGAGCTGTTTTTT. It specifies CASSPGKGTSGTGELFF.

The chain uses TRBV5-4 and TRBJ2-2, with 12 positions matching TRBD2. This CDR3 has 17 residues. The germline V gene has CDR1 SGHNT and CDR2 YYREEE (reference sequence). V shed 5 bases, J shed 0 bases, and the junction held 5 bases outside the gene matches. This CDR3 reads CASRTGTSGSNTGELFF. In DNA form, the CDR3 reads TGTGCCAGCAGAACCGGGACTAGCGGGTCGAACACCGGGGAGCTGTTTTTT.

This chain connects TRBV5-6 to TRBJ1-1; possible D gene TRBD1, 5 bases. The V gene's germline CDR1 is SGHDT and CDR2 YYEEEE. Trimming removed 2 bases from V and 7 bases from J, with 15 bases in between. The length of the CDR3 is 14 residues. The CDR3 nucleotides are TGTGCCAGCAGCTTAGGGGAGGCCGGGAGTGAAGCTTTCTTT. Amino acids: CASSLGEAGSEAFF.

V and J are TRBV20-1 and TRBJ1-1, with TRBD1 as a possible D gene (6 bases). Germline CDR1 DFQATT, CDR2 SNEGSKA (reference sequence). This CDR3 spans 17 amino acids. The CDR3 region has the DNA TGCTGCGCTACCCGAAGAATGGGGGGGCAGGGGAACACTGAAGCTTTCTTT. Amino acid sequence: CCATRRMGGQGNTEAFF.

The chain couples TRBV20-1 to TRBJ2-7, with unresolved D. V shed 5 bases and J shed 2 bases, with 13 bases lying between them. The CDR3 is 13 amino acids. Germline CDR1 is DFQATT and CDR2 is SNEGSKA (reference sequence). CDR3 region: CSAGRSQPYEQYF. CDR3 DNA: TGCAGTGCTGGCCGGAGTCAACCCTACGAGCAGTACTTC.

V gene TRBV10-3 combines with J gene TRBJ2-7, with D possibly matching TRBD2 (6 bases). Trimming pared 3 bases from V and 5 bases from J, leaving 17 bases between. CDR3 length: 15 amino acids. Germline values: CDR1 ENHRY, CDR2 SYGVKD. In nucleotides, the CDR3 is TGTGCCATCAGTGAATTATTCCCGCAGCGGGACGAGCAGTACGTC. This encodes CAISELFPQRDEQYV.

This clonotype showed up many times. The chain carries TRBV11-3 and TRBJ2-1; D gene ambiguous. Germline-derived CDR1 and CDR2 are SGHNT and YENEEA. Deletions cut 3 bases from V and 4 bases from J, with 7 bases between. CDR3 length: 13 amino acids. In DNA form, the CDR3 reads TGTGCCAGCAGCTTTGCTCTGTACAATGAGCAGTTCTTC. Translating gives CASSFALYNEQFF.

This clonotype was seen many times. The V gene is TRBV27, the J gene TRBJ1-2; TRBD1 matches 8 bases. Per germline, CDR1 MNHEY and CDR2 SMNVEV (reference sequence). J was trimmed by 7 bases and V by 4 bases; bases with no gene match: 5. The CDR3 is 13 amino acids. The DNA of the CDR3 is TGTGCCAGCAGTTCAGGGGGCGCAGGTGGCTACACCTTC. Translating gives CASSSGGAGGYTF.

V is TRBV7-3 and J is TRBJ2-7; D is perhaps TRBD1 or TRBD2 (6 bases each). Germline CDR1 SGHTA, CDR2 FQGTGA. The CDR3 consists of 14 residues. CDR3 in amino acids: CASSFGGDPYDQYV. The CDR3 nucleotides are TGTGCCAGCAGCTTCGGGGGCGATCCCTACGACCAGTACGTC.

The chain employs TRBV7-2 and TRBJ1-1; D is uncertain. Trimming stripped 4 bases from V and 0 bases from J, with 9 bases between. The CDR3 is made up of 14 amino acids. Germline CDR1 is SGHTA and CDR2 is FQGNSA. CDR3: CASSSQVMNTEAFF. In DNA form, the CDR3 reads TGTGCCAGCAGCTCCCAGGTCATGAACACTGAAGCTTTCTTT.

This clonotype was found a few times. The chain carries TRBV12-3 or TRBV12-4 and TRBJ2-5; maybe TRBD1 (5 bases). Trimming removed 5 bases from V and 4 bases from J, with 11 bases in between. This CDR3 is built from 13 residues. The CDR3 DNA sequence: TGTGCCAGCAGTGTAGGGGTCAGAGAGACCCAGTACTTC. This sequence encodes CASSVGVRETQYF.

In its sample, this clonotype was seen a few times. The chain uses TRBV7-9 and TRBJ2-7, with 8 positions matching TRBD2. V was clipped by 2 bases and J by 4 bases; unmatched bases: 7. CDR1 is SEHNR and CDR2 is FQNEAQ in the germline V gene (reference sequence). The CDR3 runs to 15 residues. The CDR3 region is CASSLSQREWYEQYF. The CDR3 DNA is TGTGCCAGCAGCTTAAGCCAGCGGGAGTGGTACGAGCAGTACTTC.

The table lists this clonotype with a few counts. The chain carries TRBV5-1 and TRBJ2-3; 7 bases map to TRBD2. V gave up 5 bases and J gave up 2 bases; unmatched junction bases: 11. The CDR3 sequence is 16 residues long. The V gene's germline CDR1 is SGHRS and CDR2 YFSETQ. The CDR3 sequence: CASRETWRGFTDTQYF. The CDR3 nucleotides read TGCGCCAGCAGAGAGACGTGGCGGGGGTTCACAGATACGCAGTATTTT.

In this sample, this clonotype turned up a few times. The chain uses TRBV5-5 and TRBJ2-7; maybe TRBD2 (6 bases). V gave up 0 bases and J gave up 0 bases, with 10 bases separating them. The CDR3 is 15 residues long. Germline values: CDR1 SGHKS, CDR2 YYEKEE (reference sequence). CDR3 sequence: CASSLDGLSSYEQYV. The CDR3 nucleotides are TGTGCCAGCAGCTTGGACGGACTAAGCTCCTACGAGCAGTACGTC.

The chain links TRBV20-1 to TRBJ2-3; no firm D call. Trimming removed 0 bases from V and 1 base from J, with 14 bases in between. This CDR3 is built from 16 residues. Germline CDR1 reads DFQATT; CDR2 reads SNEGSKA (reference sequence). The CDR3 sequence is CSARDQGRWGTDTQYF. The CDR3 DNA sequence: TGCAGTGCTAGAGATCAAGGTAGATGGGGCACAGATACGCAGTATTTT.